The subject of this entry is one T cell receptor (beta chain). The source of the sample is a study of PD-L1 blockade in urothelial cancer. Germline V CDR1 and CDR2: SEHNR, FQNEAQ (reference sequence). This CDR3 region has 15 residues. After removal of 3 bases from V and 7 bases from J, the junction contained 7 bases not matched to a gene. Time point defined: pretreatment peripheral blood. Method: immunoSEQ multiplex PCR; TCRdb's copy keeps in-frame clones and lacks some. The data contain about 43,000 clones, 75% to 85% of them singletons. The sample consisted of PBMCs, taken around atezolizumab (anti-PD-L1) treatment. The sequence was collected from a man in his 60s with urothelial cancer. The rearrangement uses TRBV7-9 and TRBJ2-7; the match to TRBD1 covers 12 bases. The CDR3 DNA reads TGTGCCAGCAGCTTTACGGGACAGGGGGCGAGTGAGCAGTACTTC. Translated, it gives CASSFTGQGASEQYF.